The 7 T cell receptor beta chains given below trace back to one sample, sequenced in a study of T cell repertoires and HLA-DP antigens. Assay: immunoSEQ multiplex PCR; the TCRdb copy retains only in-frame clones and omits some. The sample records 75,000 to 90,000 clones, roughly 86% being singletons. These receptors lack a known antigen. Sequenced input: CD4+ T cells from PBMCs. These receptors originate from a man aged 45-60 years in good health and CMV-seronegative.

This clone came up once. The V and J genes are TRBV21-1 and TRBJ1-3; the table gives TRBD1 as D, unverified against the DNA. TRBV21-1 is a pseudogene locus. This CDR3 contains 16 residues. This CDR3 is CASSILAGGSGNTIYF. The CDR3 region has the DNA TGTGCCAGCAGCATCCTTGCAGGGGGCTCTGGAAACACCATATATTTT.

The J gene is TRBJ2-2, the V gene TRBV30, with D possibly matching TRBD2 (6 bases). V lost 2 bases and J lost 12, with 13 bases in between. Germline CDR1 reads GTSNPN; CDR2 reads SVGIG (reference sequence). The CDR3 contains 12 residues. CDR3 DNA sequence: TGTGCCTGGAGTATGATGGCGGGGCAGCTGTTTTTT. As protein: CAWSMMAGQLFF.

The chain uses TRBV19 and TRBJ2-3; TRBD2 agrees at 8 bases. CDR1 and CDR2 from the germline V gene are LNHDA and SQIVND (reference sequence). This CDR3 has 14 amino acids. V lost 3 bases and J lost 5; bases outside the gene matches: 4. CDR3: CASSMVAGIDTQYF. In DNA, the CDR3 is TGTGCCAGTAGTATGGTAGCGGGAATAGATACGCAGTATTTT.

This clone was recorded once. CDR3 bases: TGTGCCAGCAGCTTAGTTCGGGGGATGGAGACCCAGTACTTC. Protein sequence: CASSLVRGMETQYF. The rearrangement joins TRBV11-2 to TRBJ2-5; D might be TRBD2 (6 bases). The CDR3 contains 14 residues. Trimming removed 1 base at V and 5 bases at J, with 11 bases between. Germline V CDR1 and CDR2: SGHAT, FQNNGV.

This chain connects TRBV5-1 to TRBJ2-7; D remains unclear. This CDR3 has 14 residues. Germline CDR1 and CDR2: SGHRS and YFSETQ. The V end lost 4 bases, the J end lost 0 bases, and 11 bases lay between the germline ends. CDR3 bases: TGCGCCAGCAGCCTGGACGCGAACTCCTACGAGCAGTACTTC. Protein sequence: CASSLDANSYEQYF.

The chain recombines TRBV19 with TRBJ1-2; weak D call: TRBD1 (6 bases). The CDR3 runs 15 residues. CDR1 LNHDA and CDR2 SQIVND come from the germline V gene (reference sequence). The germline V and J ends were trimmed by 7 bases and 0 bases, with 15 bases remaining between them. The CDR3: CASTQTGGSNYGYTF. In DNA form, the CDR3 reads TGTGCCAGTACCCAGACAGGAGGGTCTAACTATGGCTACACCTTC.

The rearrangement links TRBV19 to TRBJ2-1; D unclear. With 5 bases removed from V and 5 bases from J, the gap between germline ends came to 19 bases. This CDR3 region has 16 residues. Germline CDR1 and CDR2: LNHDA and SQIVND (reference sequence). The CDR3 spells CASSALTSTSNNEQFF. CDR3 sequence (DNA): TGTGCCAGTAGTGCGTTGACCTCCACCTCTAACAATGAGCAGTTCTTC.